The rows below give T cell receptor beta chains drawn from one sample of a study of CD8 T cells in Susac syndrome. One entry per CDR3 protein results from TCRdb running MiXCR on the immunoSEQ multiplex PCR reads. The sample has around 110,000 distinct CDR3 sequences, roughly 94% seen once. Source material: CD8+ T cells from PBMCs. The receptors were gathered from a human donor with Susac syndrome. The CDR3 runs from the conserved cysteine through the conserved F or W. Fields, in order: clone size, V gene, J gene, D gene, CDR3 protein, CDR3 DNA. A D gene is named only where the DNA matches it firmly. A clone size is listed for some rows: how often the clone was seen (once, few, many), or a class if it is expanded.

clone_size: NA; v_call: TRBV20-1; j_call: TRBJ2-1; d_call: TRBD2; cdr3_aa: CSATSGGAYNEQFF; cdr3_nt: TGCAGTGCCACAAGCGGGGGAGCCTACAATGAGCAGTTCTTC
clone_size: NA; v_call: TRBV7-2; j_call: TRBJ2-7; d_call: NA; cdr3_aa: CASSPPGSGSYEQYF; cdr3_nt: TGTGCCAGCAGCCCGCCCGGGAGCGGGTCCTACGAGCAGTACTTC
clone_size: NA; v_call: TRBV9; j_call: TRBJ1-2; d_call: TRBD1; cdr3_aa: CASSGHRGYGYTF; cdr3_nt: TGTGCCAGCAGCGGACACAGGGGGTATGGCTACACCTTC
clone_size: NA; v_call: TRBV19; j_call: TRBJ2-2; d_call: NA; cdr3_aa: CASSILGVQGTGELFF; cdr3_nt: TGTGCCAGTAGTATTCTCGGGGTGCAGGGCACCGGGGAGCTGTTTTTT
clone_size: NA; v_call: TRBV5-4; j_call: TRBJ2-1; d_call: NA; cdr3_aa: CASRRYGDSYNEQFF; cdr3_nt: TGTGCCAGCAGGCGCTACGGGGACTCCTACAATGAGCAGTTCTTC
clone_size: NA; v_call: TRBV6-5; j_call: TRBJ2-7; d_call: NA; cdr3_aa: CASRPDTGRTNEQYF; cdr3_nt: TGTGCCAGCAGGCCCGACACCGGCAGGACCAACGAGCAGTACTTC
clone_size: NA; v_call: TRBV5-5; j_call: TRBJ2-2; d_call: NA; cdr3_aa: CASSLGNSNTGELFF; cdr3_nt: TGTGCCAGCAGCTTAGGGAATTCGAACACCGGGGAGCTGTTTTTT
clone_size: NA; v_call: TRBV9; j_call: TRBJ2-7; d_call: TRBD2; cdr3_aa: CASSVRLADEQYF; cdr3_nt: TGTGCCAGCAGCGTAAGACTAGCCGACGAGCAGTACTTC
clone_size: NA; v_call: TRBV12-3/TRBV12-4; j_call: TRBJ2-7; d_call: TRBD2; cdr3_aa: CASRAGGEQYF; cdr3_nt: TGTGCCAGTCGAGCGGGGGGCGAGCAGTACTTC
clone_size: NA; v_call: TRBV15; j_call: TRBJ2-4; d_call: NA; cdr3_aa: CATSGAKNIQYF; cdr3_nt: TGTGCCACCAGCGGAGCCAAAAACATTCAGTACTTC
clone_size: NA; v_call: TRBV15; j_call: TRBJ1-1; d_call: NA; cdr3_aa: CATSRVRRIVDTEAFF; cdr3_nt: TGTGCCACCAGCAGAGTTCGTCGCATTGTGGACACTGAAGCTTTCTTT
clone_size: NA; v_call: TRBV25-1; j_call: TRBJ2-3; d_call: NA; cdr3_aa: CASSSYSTDTQYF; cdr3_nt: TGTGCCAGCAGTTCCTATAGCACAGATACGCAGTATTTT
clone_size: NA; v_call: TRBV12-3/TRBV12-4; j_call: TRBJ2-7; d_call: TRBD1; cdr3_aa: CASSSTGAYEQYF; cdr3_nt: TGTGCCAGCAGTTCGACAGGGGCCTACGAGCAGTACTTC
clone_size: NA; v_call: TRBV9; j_call: TRBJ2-3; d_call: TRBD2; cdr3_aa: CASSAPGTSGGQYF; cdr3_nt: TGTGCCAGCAGCGCCCCTGGGACTAGCGGGGGGCAGTATTTT
clone_size: NA; v_call: TRBV9; j_call: TRBJ1-5; d_call: NA; cdr3_aa: CASSVGGGPGQPQHF; cdr3_nt: TGTGCCAGCAGCGTAGGTGGGGGACCAGGGCAGCCCCAGCATTTT
clone_size: NA; v_call: TRBV20-1; j_call: TRBJ2-3; d_call: NA; cdr3_aa: CSAMTVDTQYF; cdr3_nt: TGCAGTGCTATGACAGTCGATACGCAGTATTTT
clone_size: NA; v_call: TRBV20-1; j_call: TRBJ2-1; d_call: TRBD2; cdr3_aa: CSARDLRGALDEQFF; cdr3_nt: TGCAGTGCTAGAGATCTGCGGGGGGCCCTGGATGAGCAGTTCTTC
clone_size: NA; v_call: TRBV3-1; j_call: TRBJ2-2; d_call: TRBD2; cdr3_aa: CASSHQTSSDTGELFF; cdr3_nt: TGTGCCAGCAGCCACCAGACTAGCTCTGACACCGGGGAGCTGTTTTTT
clone_size: NA; v_call: TRBV9; j_call: TRBJ1-2; d_call: NA; cdr3_aa: CASSVAVNAAGINYGYTF; cdr3_nt: TGTGCCAGCAGCGTAGCAGTAAATGCTGCAGGGATAAACTATGGCTACACCTTC
clone_size: once; v_call: TRBV4-2; j_call: TRBJ1-1; d_call: NA; cdr3_aa: CASSHRTAEGTEAFF; cdr3_nt: TGTGCCAGCAGCCATAGGACAGCTGAGGGGACTGAAGCTTTCTTT
clone_size: NA; v_call: TRBV6-5; j_call: TRBJ2-5; d_call: NA; cdr3_aa: CASTYGETQYF; cdr3_nt: TGTGCCAGCACGTACGGGGAGACCCAGTACTTC
clone_size: NA; v_call: TRBV6-2/TRBV6-3; j_call: TRBJ2-3; d_call: NA; cdr3_aa: CARPRAPDTQYF; cdr3_nt: TGTGCCAGGCCTAGGGCCCCAGATACGCAGTATTTT
clone_size: NA; v_call: TRBV27; j_call: TRBJ2-7; d_call: NA; cdr3_aa: CASSISPRGYEQYF; cdr3_nt: TGTGCCAGCAGCATTTCCCCCCGCGGTTACGAGCAGTACTTC
clone_size: NA; v_call: TRBV3-1; j_call: TRBJ2-5; d_call: NA; cdr3_aa: CASSQGMETQYF; cdr3_nt: TGTGCCAGCAGCCAAGGGATGGAGACCCAGTACTTC
clone_size: NA; v_call: TRBV15; j_call: TRBJ1-5; d_call: TRBD1; cdr3_aa: CATSREGALNQPQHF; cdr3_nt: TGTGCCACCAGCAGGGAGGGGGCCCTCAATCAGCCCCAGCATTTT
clone_size: NA; v_call: TRBV18; j_call: TRBJ2-1; d_call: NA; cdr3_aa: CASSPAQGGNEQFF; cdr3_nt: TGTGCCAGCTCACCAGCGCAGGGGGGCAATGAGCAGTTCTTC
clone_size: NA; v_call: TRBV9; j_call: TRBJ1-2; d_call: TRBD1; cdr3_aa: CASSTGQGIDGYTF; cdr3_nt: TGTGCCAGCAGCACGGGACAGGGGATTGATGGCTACACCTTC
clone_size: once; v_call: TRBV7-9; j_call: TRBJ1-1; d_call: TRBD1; cdr3_aa: CASSLDQGAYTEAFF; cdr3_nt: TGTGCCAGCAGCTTAGATCAGGGGGCCTATACTGAAGCTTTCTTT
clone_size: NA; v_call: TRBV28; j_call: TRBJ1-6; d_call: NA; cdr3_aa: CASSFGSPLHF; cdr3_nt: TGTGCCAGCAGTTTCGGGTCACCCCTCCACTTT
clone_size: once; v_call: TRBV6-5; j_call: TRBJ2-5; d_call: NA; cdr3_aa: CASSYSNLQTQYF; cdr3_nt: TGTGCCAGCAGTTACTCGAATCTGCAGACCCAGTACTTC
clone_size: NA; v_call: TRBV9; j_call: TRBJ2-7; d_call: NA; cdr3_aa: CASSVDGGLSEQYF; cdr3_nt: TGTGCCAGCAGCGTAGACGGGGGACTTAGCGAGCAGTACTTC
clone_size: NA; v_call: TRBV9; j_call: TRBJ2-5; d_call: TRBD2; cdr3_aa: CASSVGTSGQETQYF; cdr3_nt: TGTGCCAGCAGCGTAGGGACTAGCGGCCAAGAGACCCAGTACTTC
clone_size: NA; v_call: TRBV5-6; j_call: TRBJ1-5; d_call: NA; cdr3_aa: CASSLVSAGQPQHF; cdr3_nt: TGTGCCAGCAGCTTGGTGTCAGCAGGTCAGCCCCAGCATTTT
clone_size: NA; v_call: TRBV7-9; j_call: TRBJ2-6; d_call: NA; cdr3_aa: CASRGPPGGSGSGANVLTF; cdr3_nt: TGTGCCAGCAGAGGACCCCCCGGGGGCTCGGGCTCTGGGGCCAACGTCCTGACTTTC
clone_size: NA; v_call: TRBV12-3/TRBV12-4; j_call: TRBJ2-3; d_call: NA; cdr3_aa: CASSLSQGSTDTQYF; cdr3_nt: TGTGCCAGCAGTTTATCCCAGGGCAGCACAGATACGCAGTATTTT
clone_size: NA; v_call: TRBV18; j_call: TRBJ1-5; d_call: NA; cdr3_aa: CASSPYQPQHF; cdr3_nt: TGTGCCAGCTCTCCTTATCAGCCCCAGCATTTT
clone_size: NA; v_call: TRBV28; j_call: TRBJ2-7; d_call: NA; cdr3_aa: CASTPGSLYEQYF; cdr3_nt: TGTGCCAGCACCCCCGGGAGCCTCTACGAGCAGTACTTC
clone_size: once; v_call: TRBV20-1; j_call: TRBJ1-5; d_call: NA; cdr3_aa: CSASTGDRDQPQHF; cdr3_nt: TGCAGTGCTTCCACTGGGGACCGAGATCAGCCCCAGCATTTT
clone_size: NA; v_call: TRBV4-3; j_call: TRBJ2-1; d_call: NA; cdr3_aa: CASSQDAAEQFF; cdr3_nt: TGCGCCAGCAGCCAAGACGCGGCAGAGCAGTTCTTC
clone_size: NA; v_call: TRBV5-1; j_call: TRBJ1-2; d_call: NA; cdr3_aa: CASGPHRDYGYTF; cdr3_nt: TGCGCCAGCGGGCCCCACAGGGACTATGGCTACACCTTC
clone_size: NA; v_call: TRBV7-9; j_call: TRBJ1-4; d_call: NA; cdr3_aa: CASSFRDINEKLFF; cdr3_nt: TGTGCCAGCAGCTTCCGGGATATCAATGAAAAACTGTTTTTT
clone_size: NA; v_call: TRBV20-1; j_call: TRBJ2-4; d_call: NA; cdr3_aa: CSASGDNKNIQYF; cdr3_nt: TGCAGTGCTAGCGGGGATAATAAAAACATTCAGTACTTC
clone_size: NA; v_call: TRBV27; j_call: TRBJ2-7; d_call: TRBD1; cdr3_aa: CASGDRGTYEQYF; cdr3_nt: TGTGCCAGCGGCGACAGGGGAACCTACGAGCAGTACTTC
clone_size: few; v_call: TRBV20-1; j_call: TRBJ2-3; d_call: NA; cdr3_aa: CSARDYRGATDTQYF; cdr3_nt: TGCAGTGCTAGAGATTACCGGGGAGCCACAGATACGCAGTATTTT
clone_size: NA; v_call: TRBV29-1; j_call: TRBJ1-2; d_call: NA; cdr3_aa: CSVDGWSGYTF; cdr3_nt: TGCAGCGTTGATGGGTGGAGTGGCTACACCTTC
clone_size: NA; v_call: TRBV13; j_call: TRBJ2-5; d_call: TRBD2; cdr3_aa: CASSSRSGGLGLQTQYF; cdr3_nt: TGTGCCAGCAGCTCACGCAGCGGGGGCCTGGGGCTCCAGACCCAGTACTTC
clone_size: NA; v_call: TRBV19; j_call: TRBJ1-2; d_call: NA; cdr3_aa: CASQAVDYGYTF; cdr3_nt: TGTGCCAGTCAAGCAGTCGACTATGGCTACACCTTC
clone_size: NA; v_call: TRBV12-3/TRBV12-4; j_call: TRBJ2-5; d_call: NA; cdr3_aa: CASSPVAGVETQYF; cdr3_nt: TGTGCCAGCAGCCCAGTTGCGGGTGTGGAGACCCAGTACTTC
clone_size: NA; v_call: TRBV7-9; j_call: TRBJ1-2; d_call: NA; cdr3_aa: CASSLGQTYGYTF; cdr3_nt: TGTGCCAGCAGCCTCGGACAGACCTATGGCTACACCTTC
clone_size: NA; v_call: TRBV7-2; j_call: TRBJ1-2; d_call: TRBD1; cdr3_aa: CASSGDSNYGYTF; cdr3_nt: TGTGCCAGCAGCGGGGACAGTAACTATGGCTACACCTTC
clone_size: NA; v_call: TRBV9; j_call: TRBJ1-6; d_call: NA; cdr3_aa: CASSVAGRGSPLHF; cdr3_nt: TGTGCCAGCAGCGTAGCAGGGAGAGGTTCACCCCTCCACTTT
clone_size: NA; v_call: TRBV7-9; j_call: TRBJ2-3; d_call: NA; cdr3_aa: CASSINDGADTQYF; cdr3_nt: TGTGCCAGCAGCATAAATGACGGGGCAGATACGCAGTATTTT
clone_size: NA; v_call: TRBV6-5; j_call: TRBJ1-5; d_call: NA; cdr3_aa: CASSYSSGQPQHF; cdr3_nt: TGTGCCAGCAGTTACTCGTCGGGACAGCCCCAGCATTTT
clone_size: NA; v_call: TRBV20-1; j_call: TRBJ2-5; d_call: NA; cdr3_aa: CSARAGFETQYF; cdr3_nt: TGCAGTGCTAGAGCCGGGTTCGAGACCCAGTACTTC
clone_size: NA; v_call: TRBV6-5; j_call: TRBJ1-5; d_call: NA; cdr3_aa: CASSYGGGQPQHF; cdr3_nt: TGTGCCAGCAGTTACGGGGGAGGTCAGCCCCAGCATTTT